Listed here are 10 T cell receptor beta chains from one sample, sequenced in a study of cytomegalovirus exposure and HLA in healthy donors. Primers: 60 Vbeta forward and 13 Jbeta reverse. Libraries were prepared by immunoSEQ multiplex PCR; TCRdb keeps only in-frame clonotypes and omits some of them. Of roughly 190,000 clones listed, roughly four fifths are singletons. Sequenced input: PBMCs. The receptors shown here come from a young woman in good health and CMV-seropositive.

The V call is TRBV29-1, the J call TRBJ1-1, with 10 bases matching TRBD1. The CDR3 has 13 residues. V trimming: 5 bases; J trimming: 7 bases; junction bases outside the gene matches: 7. The germline V gene encodes CDR1 SQVTM and CDR2 ANQGSEA. CDR3 DNA: TGCAGCGTTATCCGGGACAGGGGAGTTGAAGCTTTCTTT. It translates to CSVIRDRGVEAFF.

V usage is TRBV6-5 and J usage is TRBJ1-5; weak D call: TRBD1 (5 bases). Trimming shortened V by 5 bases and J by 6 bases, and 11 bases separated the two germline ends. CDR1 MNHEY and CDR2 SVGAGI come from the germline V gene. The CDR3 extends over 13 amino acids. CDR3 sequence: CASSKVTGQPQHF. CDR3 in DNA: TGTGCCAGCAGTAAGGTCACAGGTCAGCCCCAGCATTTT.

V and J are TRBV28 and TRBJ1-1, with D hard to call. CDR1 and CDR2 (germline): MDHEN, SYDVKM. V lost 4 bases and J 9 bases, leaving 12 bases between the germline ends. The CDR3 is 12 amino acids. The CDR3 nucleotides read TGTGCCAGCAGTTCGACAAGGGAGAAAGCTTTCTTT. It is translated as CASSSTREKAFF.

This chain uses TRBV28 with TRBJ2-5; the match to TRBD1 covers 7 bases. The assigned J gene may be wrong: the sequence end matches TRBJ2-7 better. The CDR3 consists of 13 residues. Germline CDR1 reads MDHEN; CDR2 reads SYDVKM. CDR3 coding DNA: TGTGCCAGCAGCCGGACAGGCTACTACGAGCAGTACTTC. Amino acid sequence: CASSRTGYYEQYF.

A few counts support this clone. J is TRBJ1-1 and V is TRBV5-1; 8 nucleotides agree with TRBD1. Germline V gives CDR1 SGHRS, CDR2 YFSETQ. The CDR3 covers 14 residues. V shed 4 bases, J shed 5 bases, and the junction held 7 bases outside the gene matches. The CDR3: CASSADRATTEAFF. CDR3 DNA sequence: TGCGCCAGCAGCGCGGACAGGGCGACGACTGAAGCTTTCTTT.

The chain is built from TRBV4-2 and TRBJ2-7; possible D gene TRBD2, 6 bases. Germline V gives CDR1 LGHNA, CDR2 YNFKEQ. V lost 3 bases and J lost 2, with 14 bases in between. The CDR3 is made up of 15 amino acids. In DNA, the CDR3 is TGTGCCAGCAGCCAGTCCGAGGGAGGCGCCTACGAGCAGTACTTC. Translation gives CASSQSEGGAYEQYF.

The V call is TRBV7-2, the J call TRBJ2-7; D is unresolved. This CDR3 spans 13 amino acids. V was clipped by 1 base and J by 1 base, with 5 bases between them. Germline V gene data show CDR1 as SGHTA and CDR2 as FQGNSA. The CDR3 bases are TGTGCCAGCAGCTTAGAGAGGTCCTACGAGCAGTACTTC. It specifies CASSLERSYEQYF.

V gene TRBV29-1 combines with J gene TRBJ2-5; 7 bases fit TRBD1. The better agreement between TRBJ2-7 and the DNA end casts doubt on the J call. CDR1 and CDR2 (germline): SQVTM, ANQGSEA. The CDR3 is 15 amino acids. CDR3: CSVVGSGTAPNEQYF. The CDR3 DNA reads as TGCAGCGTTGTAGGCTCCGGGACAGCACCCAACGAGCAGTACTTC.

This chain's CDR3 is CASSESGAGGINNEQFF. CDR3 in DNA: TGTGCCAGCAGTGAAAGCGGAGCGGGAGGGATCAACAATGAGCAGTTCTTC. The rearrangement joins TRBV25-1 to TRBJ2-1, with 10 bases aligning to TRBD2. V lost 2 bases, J lost 5 bases, and 9 bases stayed unmatched. Germline CDR1 reads MGHDK; CDR2 reads SYGVNS. The CDR3 runs to 17 residues. Full variable domain (rest looked up from reference TRBV25-1 and TRBJ2-1): EADIYQTPRYLVIGTGKKITLECSQTMGHDKMYWYQQDPGMELHLIHYSYGVNSTEKGDLSSESTVSRIRTEHFPLTLESARPSHTSQYLCASSESGAGGINNEQFFGPGTRLTVL.

The V gene is TRBV5-6, the J gene TRBJ1-1; D unresolved. Germline V gives CDR1 SGHDT, CDR2 YYEEEE. V lost 4 bases to trimming and J lost 0 bases, with 7 bases between them. The CDR3 runs to 13 residues. The chain's CDR3 is CASSTDMNTEAFF. The CDR3 nucleotides are TGTGCCAGCAGCACCGACATGAACACTGAAGCTTTCTTT.